In its sample, the clone carrying this T cell receptor (beta chain) was seen a few times. Its antigen is as yet unknown. Per the germline V gene, CDR1 is MGHDK and CDR2 is SYGVNS. This CDR3 comprises 15 residues. V lost 2 bases, J lost 4 bases, and 14 bases lay in between. These data originate in a study of T-cell reconstitution after alpha-beta-depleted transplantation in children. Unique molecular identifiers were incorporated when the TCRbeta library was constructed. TCRdb recomputed calls from the PCR reads with MiXCR, one row per CDR3 protein. Of more than 400,000 distinct CDR3 sequences listed, over 10% are singletons. General observations from the study: It was newly produced T cells that mostly accounted for T-cell counts and diversity one year after transplant. The origin of alpha-beta T cells about two months after transplant was reportedly several hundred expanded graft clones.

Sequences were derived from PBMCs, mostly from graft donor cells, sampled 180 days after TCRalphabeta/CD19-depleted stem cell transplant. This clonotype originated in a female patient aged 2 to 10 who had a stem cell transplant for aplastic anemia, so the T cells may come from the graft donor. The rearrangement uses TRBV25-1 and TRBJ2-5; no definite D call. CDR3 loop: CASSEQTPRLETQYF. DNA of the CDR3: TGTGCCAGCAGTGAACAAACCCCCCGGTTAGAGACCCAGTACTTC.